Listed here are 22 T cell receptor beta chains from one sample, sequenced in a study of blood T cell repertoires in COVID-19. Clones were read by immunoSEQ multiplex PCR, and TCRdb kept only the in-frame ones, dropping some. This sample has around 180,000 clones; around 90% occur once, and the top ten carry around a quarter. Input material: peripheral blood. These receptors were obtained from a man aged 60 to 69 with acute or convalescent COVID-19.

This clone has only one observation. This chain connects TRBV18 to TRBJ2-3; TRBD2 agrees at 9 bases. CDR3 length: 17 amino acids. In germline, CDR1 is KGHSH, CDR2 LQKENI. The V gene end was trimmed by 2 bases and the J gene end by 8 bases; junction bases not matched to a gene: 14. CDR3 region: CASSPNLAGSPPGTQYF. The CDR3 bases are TGTGCCAGCTCACCAAATCTAGCGGGGTCCCCCCCGGGTACGCAGTATTTT.

This clone was seen only once. The chain recombines TRBV3-1 (or the pseudogene TRBV3-2) with TRBJ1-2; 11 positions match TRBD1. Germline V gene data show CDR1 as LGHDT and CDR2 as YNNKEL (reference sequence). The V gene end was trimmed by 4 bases and the J gene end by 8 bases; junction bases not matched to a gene: 3. This CDR3 has 13 amino acids. This CDR3 is CASSPGTGGGYTF. As DNA, the CDR3 is TGTGCCAGCAGCCCGGGGACAGGGGGGGGCTACACCTTC.

This chain joins TRBV11-2 and TRBJ1-1, with 7 bases lining up with TRBD1. The germline gives CDR1 SGHAT, CDR2 FQNNGV. The CDR3 spans 15 residues. Trimming at V came to 1 base and at J to 6 bases, leaving 8 bases not matched to a gene. CDR3 DNA: TGTGCCAGCAGCTTAGGAAGCAGGGGGGTCGCTGAAGCTTTCTTT. Its translation: CASSLGSRGVAEAFF.

CDR3 sequence reads: CASSLRDRGIGTEAFF. As DNA, the CDR3 is TGCGCCAGCAGCTTGAGGGACAGGGGTATAGGCACTGAAGCTTTCTTT. The chain joins TRBV5-1 to TRBJ1-1; 10 bases map to TRBD1. The CDR3 has 16 residues. Trimming removed 1 base from V and 4 bases from J; junction bases left unmatched: 7. CDR1 and CDR2 (germline): SGHRS, YFSETQ.

The V and J genes are TRBV6-5 and TRBJ2-1; TRBD1 agrees at 9 bases. The CDR3 has 16 amino acids. The germline V gene encodes CDR1 MNHEY and CDR2 SVGAGI. With V trimmed by 0 bases and J by 3 bases, 3 bases remained unmatched. CDR3 region: CASSYSYRGLYNEQFF. The CDR3 DNA reads as TGTGCCAGCAGTTACTCGTACAGGGGGCTCTACAATGAGCAGTTCTTC.

The chain uses TRBV6-6 and TRBJ1-1; possibly TRBD1 for D (6 bases). V was clipped by 6 bases and J by 9 bases, with 11 bases between them. This CDR3 region has 11 residues. Germline V gene data show CDR1 as MNHNY and CDR2 as SVGAGI (reference sequence). This CDR3 reads CASSFGGQAFF. The DNA for the CDR3 is TGTGCCAGCAGCTTCGGGGGGCAAGCTTTCTTT.

The chain carries TRBV7-9 and TRBJ1-1, with a tentative D call TRBD1 (6 bases). The CDR3 covers 13 residues. Germline V CDR1 and CDR2: SEHNR, FQNEAQ (reference sequence). With 1 base removed from V and 5 bases from J, the gap between germline ends came to 8 bases. The CDR3 loop is CASSLDQGTEAFF. CDR3 DNA: TGTGCCAGCAGCTTAGATCAGGGGACTGAAGCTTTCTTT.

The chain links TRBV19 to TRBJ2-3, with D hard to call. Germline values: CDR1 LNHDA, CDR2 SQIVND (reference sequence). CDR3 length equals 13 residues. V lost 5 bases, J lost 2 bases, and 8 bases lay in between. The CDR3, as DNA: TGTGCCAGTAGTCCTGGCACCACAGATACGCAGTATTTT. This translates into CASSPGTTDTQYF.

The chain is built from TRBV30 and TRBJ1-2; D is unresolved. The V gene's germline CDR1 is GTSNPN and CDR2 SVGIG (reference sequence). V dropped 0 bases and J dropped 3 bases, with 11 bases sitting between them. This CDR3 comprises 14 residues. In DNA, the CDR3 is TGTGCCTGGAGTGTACGAGGGCCCCACTATGGCTACACCTTC. Its protein is CAWSVRGPHYGYTF.

The V and J genes are TRBV24-1 and TRBJ1-2; 9 nucleotides line up with TRBD1. This CDR3 has 15 amino acids. CDR1 and CDR2 from the germline V gene are KGHDR and SFDVKD. V trimming: 4 bases; J trimming: 8 bases; junction bases outside the gene matches: 10. The CDR3 is CATSDRTGGRLGYTF. CDR3 in DNA: TGTGCCACCAGTGACAGAACAGGGGGCAGGTTGGGCTACACCTTC.

J is TRBJ2-1 and V is TRBV5-6; 8 positions agree with TRBD1. The CDR3 consists of 15 residues. Germline V gives CDR1 SGHDT, CDR2 YYEEEE. With V trimmed by 5 bases and J by 1 base, 5 bases remained unmatched. This CDR3 is CASSWGQESYNEQFF. In DNA form, the CDR3 reads TGTGCCAGCAGTTGGGGACAGGAGTCCTACAATGAGCAGTTCTTC.

The V call is TRBV9, the J call TRBJ1-5; D not resolved. Looked up from germline, CDR1 is SGDLS and CDR2 is YYNGEE. Trimming took off 0 bases at V and 5 bases at J, with 9 bases between the two ends. The length of the CDR3 is 14 residues. The CDR3: CASSVGPVDQPQHF. The CDR3 nucleotides read TGTGCCAGCAGCGTAGGTCCAGTGGATCAGCCCCAGCATTTT. The full variable domain, rest sourced from reference TRBV9 and TRBJ1-5, is DSGVTQTPKHLITATGQRVTLRCSPRSGDLSVYWYQQSLDQGLQFLIQYYNGEERAKGNILERFSAQQFPDLHSELNLSSLELGDSALYFCASSVGPVDQPQHFGDGTRLSIL.

The rearrangement links TRBV7-3 to TRBJ2-1; a weak D match, TRBD1 (5 bases). This CDR3 is built from 14 residues. V was trimmed by 5 bases and J by 7 bases, leaving 15 bases between them. Germline V gives CDR1 SGHTA, CDR2 FQGTGA. CDR3 protein: CASSPFPGANEQFF. For the CDR3, the DNA is TGTGCCAGCAGCCCTTTCCCTGGGGCGAATGAGCAGTTCTTC.

This clone was counted a few times. V usage is TRBV27 and J usage is TRBJ1-1, with 8 bases fitting TRBD1. CDR3 length: 16 amino acids. V lost 3 bases, J lost 6 bases, and 12 bases stayed unmatched. Germline lookup yields CDR1 MNHEY and CDR2 SMNVEV (reference sequence). The CDR3 protein is CASSLRTGRLQAEAFF. CDR3 DNA: TGTGCCAGCAGTTTGAGGACAGGGCGGTTGCAGGCTGAAGCTTTCTTT.

The chain recombines TRBV3-1 (or the pseudogene TRBV3-2) with TRBJ1-1; 8 nucleotides align to TRBD1. CDR3 length: 14 amino acids. Germline loops: CDR1 LGHDT, CDR2 YNNKEL (reference sequence). V was pared by 4 bases and J by 4 bases, with 5 bases of the junction left unmatched. CDR3 sequence (DNA): TGTGCCAGCAGCCCCAGGGGGCGGATCACTGAAGCTTTCTTT. Translated, it gives CASSPRGRITEAFF.

This clone appeared once. The identical CDR3 is also encoded by other nucleotide sequences in the sample. V and J are TRBV5-1 and TRBJ2-3; 8 bases agree with TRBD1. Germline V gene lookup returns CDR1 SGHRS and CDR2 YFSETQ. The CDR3 totals 14 residues. Trimming cost V 4 bases and J 4 bases; bases outside gene matches: 5. The CDR3 nucleotides are TGCGCCAGCAGCCAGGACAGGGTCCCAGATACGCAGTATTTT. Protein sequence: CASSQDRVPDTQYF.

The V gene is TRBV4-1, the J gene TRBJ2-2, with TRBD2 as a possible D gene (7 bases). Germline V gene sequence: CDR1 MGHRA, CDR2 YSYEKL. The CDR3 consists of 16 residues. With 1 base removed from V and 9 bases from J, the gap between germline ends came to 18 bases. CDR3 coding DNA: TGCGCCAGCAGCCAAGGCCCCGGCGGGGGCGCGCGGGAGCTGTTTTTT. This translates into CASSQGPGGGARELFF.

This clone has a handful of counts. This sequence joins TRBV3-1 (or the pseudogene TRBV3-2) and TRBJ2-1; D is unresolved. V dropped 5 bases and J dropped 7 bases, with 6 bases sitting between them. The CDR3 is made up of 11 amino acids. Looked up from germline, CDR1 is LGHDT and CDR2 is YNNKEL (reference sequence). DNA of the CDR3: TGTGCCAGCAGCTTAACAAATGAGCAGTTCTTC. This gives the protein CASSLTNEQFF.

This clone has a handful of counts. The chain joins TRBV19 to TRBJ2-7, with 8 bases lining up with TRBD1. The CDR3 totals 14 residues. The V segment lost 3 bases and the J segment 0 bases; nucleotides outside the gene matches: 1. The germline CDR1 and CDR2 sequences are LNHDA and SQIVND (reference sequence). The CDR3, as DNA: TGTGCCAGTAGTATGACAGGGGCCTCCTACGAGCAGTACTTC. Translation: CASSMTGASYEQYF.

V usage is TRBV29-1 and J usage is TRBJ2-7, with D perhaps TRBD2 (6 bases). Looked up from germline, CDR1 is SQVTM and CDR2 is ANQGSEA. CDR3 length: 13 residues. With 4 bases removed from V and 2 bases from J, the gap between germline ends came to 12 bases. The CDR3 DNA is TGCAGCGTTGTTAGCGGTCCTACCTACGAGCAGTACTTC. This codes for CSVVSGPTYEQYF.

This rearrangement joins TRBV9 to TRBJ2-2; D is uncertain. There are 12 residues in the CDR3. Germline lookup yields CDR1 SGDLS and CDR2 YYNGEE. V lost 9 bases, J lost 4 bases, and 10 bases lay in between. The CDR3 coding sequence is TGTGCCACCAAGAGCCGCACCGGGGAGCTGTTTTTT. The encoded protein is CATKSRTGELFF.

This rearrangement joins TRBV5-4 to TRBJ2-3; TRBD1 matches at 10 bases. V lost 3 bases to trimming and J lost 3 bases; unmatched junction nucleotides: 7. The CDR3 has 16 residues. Germline V gene data show CDR1 as SGHNT and CDR2 as YYREEE (reference sequence). CDR3 amino acids: CASSSGDRGGTDTQYF. The CDR3, as DNA: TGTGCCAGCAGCTCGGGGGACAGGGGCGGGACAGATACGCAGTATTTT. The full variable domain, its missing parts supplied by reference TRBV5-4 and TRBJ2-3, is ETGVTQSPTHLIKTRGQQVTLRCSSQSGHNTVSWYQQALGQGPQFIFQYYREEENGRGNFPPRFSGLQFPNYSSELNVNALELDDSALYLCASSSGDRGGTDTQYFGPGTRLTVL.